The rows below give T cell receptor beta chains drawn from one sample of a study of shared clonotypes between healthy human individuals. Method: immunoSEQ multiplex PCR; TCRdb's copy keeps in-frame clones and lacks some. The sample consists of about 2.2 million clones, approximately 94% of them appearing once. Sequenced: naive CD8+ T cells from PBMCs. Receptor source: a man aged 18-30 years in good health. Some clones in this sample may be carry-over from other donors' samples. Both conserved end residues are part of each CDR3. Fields, in order: J gene, V gene, CDR3 protein.

J: TRBJ2-7
V: TRBV10-3
CDR3: CAISGGSGSVHEQYF

J: TRBJ1-2
V: TRBV11-2
CDR3: CASSSQGIYGYTF

J: TRBJ1-1
V: TRBV9
CDR3: CASSVDSGGNTEAFF

J: TRBJ2-5
V: TRBV28
CDR3: CASSLMVAGSSWEETQYF

J: TRBJ2-7
V: TRBV7-9
CDR3: CASSFGQGRNEQYF

J: TRBJ2-7
V: TRBV30
CDR3: CAWSTRDKGGYEQYF

J: TRBJ1-5
V: TRBV4-1
CDR3: CASSPVGGETQPQHF

J: TRBJ2-1
V: TRBV28
CDR3: CAIATFSGERYNEQFF

J: TRBJ1-2
V: TRBV27
CDR3: CASSFRGGPGYTF

J: TRBJ1-1
V: TRBV27
CDR3: CASSPDFRGFGNTEAFF

J: TRBJ2-1
V: TRBV7-9
CDR3: CASSLVGREGRGDEQFF

J: TRBJ1-4
V: TRBV15
CDR3: CATSREGAVNEKLFF

J: TRBJ1-5
V: TRBV6-1
CDR3: CASSEGPGGNQPQHF

J: TRBJ2-2
V: TRBV28
CDR3: CASSSGELFF

J: TRBJ2-1
V: TRBV9
CDR3: CASSKGRILNNEQFF

J: TRBJ2-7
V: TRBV11-2
CDR3: CASSLRQIYEQYF

J: TRBJ2-2
V: TRBV6-5
CDR3: CASSYSIGVDTGELFF

J: TRBJ2-1
V: TRBV29-1
CDR3: CSVEKLAGGPVEQFF

J: TRBJ2-7
V: TRBV19
CDR3: CASSPHRGYEQYF

J: TRBJ1-2
V: TRBV27
CDR3: CALLTGPTGVYGYTF

J: TRBJ2-7
V: TRBV28
CDR3: CASSRLAYEQYF